Listed here is a single T cell receptor (beta chain). The specificity of this receptor is unknown. Nothing much larger sits one base from this clone, and base qualities are not available. This sample was taken from a study of breast tumors, draining lymph nodes, adjacent tissues (dated by TCRdb to the mid-2010s). With regard to the full study: The study compared TCR beta repertoires across tumor, adjacent nontumor tissue and axillary lymph nodes from breast cancer patients. In human breast cancer, the study set out to evaluate how tumor, surrounding tissue and draining lymph node repertoires relate to one another and whether T cells may move between these sites. The paper's findings and limits, for the study overall: A scenario in which most tumor T cells derive from the lymph node and then expand within tumor tissue was judged to be consistent with the data. The study presented the conclusion that tumor T cells originate in lymph nodes as consistent with a hypothesis, not as something directly demonstrated. The similarity between tumor and nontumor tissue repertoires was significantly greater in luminal-like breast cancer than in basal-like breast cancer. Tumors showed preferential V and J gene usage, and their T-cell repertoire diversity fell below that of lymph nodes yet above that of nontumor tissue.

The CDR3 runs 16 amino acids, cysteine and phenylalanine included. The read is trimmed to its CDR3 DNA, 48 bases read in frame from base 1. The junction carries 19 bases between V and J, which are trimmed by 7 bases and 0 bases respectively. The sequencer listed for this sample is Illumina HiSeq 2000. Multiplex PCR amplification was used to build the TCR beta chain libraries. The amplified TCR beta chain products were analyzed by high-throughput sequencing. The public reads were run again by TCRdb, first through fastp at Q25 and then through MiXCR, and only productive beta chains were kept. Identical CDR3 proteins give one entry, which carries the most common genes and DNA. Across this sample there are about 20,000 distinct CDR3 sequences, with 43% seen only once. The top ten constitute roughly a fifth of the sample.

The source is a female donor with breast cancer. Some clones in this sample may be carry-over from other donors' samples. Input material: breast tumor tissue. This chain joins TRBV12-3 or TRBV12-4 to TRBJ2-7; the D gene could be either TRBD1 or TRBD2, each agreeing at 5 bases. The CDR3: CASTEGGRAGSYEQYF. The DNA reads TGTGCCAGCACCGAAGGAGGCAGGGCCGGCTCCTACGAGCAGTACTTC.